This paragraph reports one TCR beta chain. The specificity of this receptor is unknown. No much larger clone exists at a distance of one base, and base qualities are not known. From its cysteine to its phenylalanine, the CDR3 spans 18 amino acids. Only CDR3 DNA remains: 54 bases, in frame from the first base. The germline V gene (reference sequence) yields SGHNT for CDR1 and YYREEE for CDR2. V is cut back by 0 bases and J by 3 bases, with 11 bases in the junction unmatched. The sample belongs to a study of identical twins (dated by TCRdb to the mid-2010s). Broadly, across the study: To test whether fetal clonotypes persist, this study deep-sequenced TCR alpha and beta repertoires from monozygotic twins, from unrelated adults of various ages, and from cord blood. To rule out contamination, the twin experiments were replicated at different times with different library preparation protocols. The research as a whole found: Recombination models systematically underestimated out-of-frame TCR alpha sharing in monozygotic twins but agreed with sharing between unrelated individuals. Compared with coincidental sharing between unrelated individuals, an excess of low generation-probability sequences was observed among out-of-frame TCR alpha sequences shared between twins. Abundant cord blood beta clonotypes had fewer insertions, young adult naive repertoires showed a similar but weaker trend, and memory repertoires showed no such trend. Conclusions relied on cross-sectional statistical analysis, since the same donors could not be followed over many years. Invariant T cells such as MAIT and iNKT could partly confound zero-insertion analyses, although diverse VJ usage argued against such confounding for most clonotypes. In beta out-of-frame sequences, excess twin sharing was weaker, because having fewer shared sequences lowered the signal-to-noise ratio.

Every donor was a healthy Caucasian. Three pairs of female monozygotic twins, all aged about 18 to 30 years, were included in the twin cohort. Positive isolation kits from Invitrogen were used to isolate CD4+ and CD8+ T cell populations. Library preparation employed 5' RACE. Reads for this sample came from an Illumina HiSeq 2000. A universal primer binding site was introduced by template switching, and a unique molecular identifier was present in the final cDNA, enabling accurate counting of TCR cDNA molecules. Specific primers in the conserved constant-segment region were used to synthesize first-strand cDNA for TCR alpha and beta chains. To control for contamination, every cDNA library carried two barcodes: a SMART-Mk sample barcode plus Illumina barcodes. Two successive PCR steps introduced TruSeq adapter sequences along with Illumina sample barcodes. The TCR alpha and beta cDNA libraries were sequenced on the Illumina HiSeq platform using custom primers. On the authors' methods: MiGEC processed the raw reads to extract unique molecular identifiers, while MiXCR was used to determine the CDR3 positions. For each individual, recombination models were inferred using an EM algorithm with the repgenHMM and IGoR tools. Shared clonotypes were analyzed with the tcR package in R, and sharing was normalized by the product of cloneset sizes. To study raw recombination free of thymic and clonal selection effects, out-of-frame nonproductive sequences were analyzed. TCRdb passed the public sequencing reads through fastp at Q25 and MiXCR, retaining productive beta sequences. Each CDR3 protein gets just one entry, which takes the most common genes and DNA from the rows behind it. The V and J calls were not made by the authors but by TCRdb's processing. The sample profile shows about 330,000 distinct CDR3 sequences; 9% to 15% of them were found once. The top ten clones comprise around 7.2% of the sample.

These records were also assigned to another study, of yellow fever vaccine responses in identical twins. The second study's paper adds: According to the authors, in identical twins the way T cells responded to vaccination appeared partly convergent and partly personalized. In identical twins, the study followed T cell clones that responded to the vaccine with precision.

The chain couples TRBV5-4 to TRBJ2-5; 10 bases in between match TRBD1. Sequencing was done on a sample of CD8+ T cells sorted from blood. This clonotype originated in a woman aged 18-35 years in good health. The CDR3 region reads CASSLGWSTGGIEETQYF. The sequenced DNA: TGTGCCAGCAGCTTGGGCTGGTCGACAGGGGGCATTGAAGAGACCCAGTACTTC.